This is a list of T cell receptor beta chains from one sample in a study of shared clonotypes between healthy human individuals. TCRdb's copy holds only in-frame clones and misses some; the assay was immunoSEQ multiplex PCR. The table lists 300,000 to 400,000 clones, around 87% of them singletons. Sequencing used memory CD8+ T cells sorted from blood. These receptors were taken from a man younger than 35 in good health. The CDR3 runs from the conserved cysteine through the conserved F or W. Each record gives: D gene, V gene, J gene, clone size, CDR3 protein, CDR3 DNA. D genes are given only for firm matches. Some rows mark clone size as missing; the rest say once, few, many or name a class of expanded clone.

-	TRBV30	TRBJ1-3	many	CAWKKSGNTIYF	TGTGCCTGGAAGAAATCTGGAAACACCATATATTTT
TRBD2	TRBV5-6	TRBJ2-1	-	CASSGGTSGVNEQFF	TGTGCCAGCAGCGGAGGGACTAGCGGGGTGAATGAGCAGTTCTTC
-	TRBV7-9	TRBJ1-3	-	CASSPQRGHGNTIYF	TGTGCCAGCAGCCCCCAGCGGGGGCATGGAAACACCATATATTTT
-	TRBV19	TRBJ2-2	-	CASSILGGFDTGELFF	TGTGCCAGTAGTATCCTCGGGGGCTTTGACACCGGGGAGCTGTTTTTT
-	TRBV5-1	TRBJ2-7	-	CASSSLSEGEQYF	TGCGCCAGCAGCTCCCTAAGCGAGGGCGAGCAGTACTTC
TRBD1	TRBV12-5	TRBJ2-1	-	CASGDDRGFYNEQFF	TGTGCTAGTGGCGACGACAGGGGGTTTTACAATGAGCAGTTCTTC
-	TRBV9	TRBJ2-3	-	CASSPYGTDTQYF	TGTGCCAGCAGCCCTTACGGCACAGATACGCAGTATTTT
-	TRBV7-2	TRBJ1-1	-	CASSLGWASF	TGTGCCAGCAGCTTGGGCTGGGCGTCCTTT
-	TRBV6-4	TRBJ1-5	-	CASSAWGGEGEPQHF	TGTGCCAGCAGCGCCTGGGGTGGCGAAGGGGAGCCCCAGCATTTT
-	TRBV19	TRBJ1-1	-	CASSYSGTEAFF	TGTGCCAGTAGTTACTCAGGCACTGAAGCTTTCTTT